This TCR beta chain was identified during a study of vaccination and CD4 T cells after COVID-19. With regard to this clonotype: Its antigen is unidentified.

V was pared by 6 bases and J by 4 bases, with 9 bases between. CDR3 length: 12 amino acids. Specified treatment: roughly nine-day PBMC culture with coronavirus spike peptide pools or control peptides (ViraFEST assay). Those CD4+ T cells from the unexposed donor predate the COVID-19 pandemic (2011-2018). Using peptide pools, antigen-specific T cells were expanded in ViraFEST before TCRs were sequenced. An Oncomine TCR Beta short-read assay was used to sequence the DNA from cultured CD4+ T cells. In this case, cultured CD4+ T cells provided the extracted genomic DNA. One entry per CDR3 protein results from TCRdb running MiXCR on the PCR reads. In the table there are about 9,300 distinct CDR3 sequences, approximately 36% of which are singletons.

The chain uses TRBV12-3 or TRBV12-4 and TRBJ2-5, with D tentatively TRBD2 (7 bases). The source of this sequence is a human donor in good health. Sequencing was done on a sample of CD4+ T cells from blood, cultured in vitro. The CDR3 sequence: CASRGGAETQYF. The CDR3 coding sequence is TGTGCCAGCAGGGGGGGGGCAGAGACCCAGTACTTC.